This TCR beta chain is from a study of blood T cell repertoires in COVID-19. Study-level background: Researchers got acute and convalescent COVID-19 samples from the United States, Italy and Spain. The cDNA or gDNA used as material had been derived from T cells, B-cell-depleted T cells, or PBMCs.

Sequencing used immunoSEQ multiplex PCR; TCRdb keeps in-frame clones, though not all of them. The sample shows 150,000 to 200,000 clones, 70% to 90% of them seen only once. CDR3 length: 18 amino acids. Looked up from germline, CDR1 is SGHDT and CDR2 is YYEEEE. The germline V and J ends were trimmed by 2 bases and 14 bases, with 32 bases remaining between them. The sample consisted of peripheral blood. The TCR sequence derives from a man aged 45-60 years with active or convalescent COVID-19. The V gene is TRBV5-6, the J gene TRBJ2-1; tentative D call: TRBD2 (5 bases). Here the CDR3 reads CASSLGPVAQASTILEFF. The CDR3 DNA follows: TGTGCCAGCAGCTTAGGGCCGGTAGCGCAAGCAAGTACAATTCTCGAGTTCTTC.